Listed here are 18 T cell receptor beta chains from one sample, sequenced in a study of CXCR3-negative and CXCR3-positive naive CD8 T cells. Study-wide points: TRB CDR3s were more hydrophobic in CXCR3-positive than in CXCR3-negative naive cells.

These TCRs are of unknown antigen specificity. The libraries of TRB cDNA were prepared using 5' RACE with UMI labels. TCRdb derives one entry per CDR3 protein from the 5' RACE reads, leaving out DNA. The specimen's table records about 6,900 distinct CDR3 sequences. The sample comprised naive CXCR3+ CD8+ T cells from blood. Subset meaning: CD45RO-CCR7+CD27+CD95- naive CD8+ T cells expressing CXCR3 (TNR3+). These TCRs come from a human donor in good health. Some clones in this sample may be carry-over from other donors' samples.

The genes are TRBV27 and TRBJ1-6; the TCRdb call, TRBD1, lacks DNA for checking. The length of the CDR3 is 15 residues. Germline lookup yields CDR1 MNHEY and CDR2 SMNVEV (reference sequence). CDR3: CASSPGGTTIHPLHF.

This clonotype is classed as medium-sized by frequency. The genes are TRBV20-1 and TRBJ1-1; TCRdb gives TRBD1 as the D gene, but with no DNA this cannot be confirmed. CDR3 length: 14 amino acids. Germline CDR1 reads DFQATT; CDR2 reads SNEGSKA (reference sequence). The CDR3 sequence: CSAEPGQMNTEAFF.

The gene calls are TRBV6-5 and TRBJ2-3; TCRdb's D gene call, TRBD1, goes unchecked for lack of DNA. The V gene's germline CDR1 is MNHEY and CDR2 SVGAGI. The CDR3 is made up of 15 amino acids. The CDR3 protein is CASNPTGGGTDTQYF.

The chain carries TRBV12-3 or TRBV12-4 and TRBJ2-1. The CDR3 length is 14 residues. The CDR3 loop reads CASSLAGPSNEQFF.

Considering frequency, this clonotype is medium-sized (0.01 to 0.1%). The V gene is TRBV29-1, the J gene TRBJ2-3; TCRdb picks TRBD1, but there is no DNA to check that call. The germline V gene has CDR1 SQVTM and CDR2 ANQGSEA. The CDR3 covers 16 residues. The CDR3 sequence is CSPGRGRTPGRDTQYF.

The chain combines TRBV19 with TRBJ2-7; TCRdb names TRBD1, which stays unverified in the absence of DNA. The CDR3 spans 16 residues. CDR1 and CDR2 from the germline V gene are LNHDA and SQIVND (reference sequence). The CDR3 protein is CASSMKGHPSDYEQYF.

This clonotype shows up as medium-sized by frequency. The chain combines TRBV28 with TRBJ2-7; the TCRdb call, TRBD2, lacks DNA for checking. There are 14 residues in the CDR3. Germline loops: CDR1 MDHEN, CDR2 SYDVKM. CDR3 residues: CASSPRTVTYEQYF.

This clonotype is classed as medium-sized by frequency. The chain couples TRBV6-1 to TRBJ2-2; TCRdb's D call, TRBD1, is unchecked because there is no DNA. The CDR3 loop spans 16 amino acids. Germline V CDR1 and CDR2: MNHNS, SASEGT. CDR3: CASTPRPGAGTGELFF.

The V and J genes are TRBV21-1 and TRBJ1-4; TCRdb gives TRBD1 as the D gene, but with no DNA this cannot be confirmed. TRBV21-1 is annotated as a pseudogene. This CDR3 region has 19 residues. The CDR3 sequence: CARVPGTARTIATNEKLFF.

The J gene is TRBJ2-5, the V gene TRBV11-2. Germline-derived CDR1 and CDR2 are SGHAT and FQNNGV. The CDR3 is 13 amino acids. This CDR3 reads CASSAFKWETQYF.

V gene TRBV3-1 combines with J gene TRBJ2-7; the TRBD2 assignment by TCRdb is unverifiable without DNA. CDR3 size: 17 residues. In germline, CDR1 is LGHDT, CDR2 YNNKEL (reference sequence). The CDR3 spells CASSPDTSGRSPYEQYF.

According to its frequency, this clonotype is medium-sized. The chain couples TRBV28 to TRBJ1-2; TCRdb's D call of TRBD1 is untestable without DNA. The CDR3 extends over 13 amino acids. Germline-derived CDR1 and CDR2 are MDHEN and SYDVKM. CDR3 loop: CASSFSGQAAFTF.

According to its frequency, this clonotype is medium-sized. This chain joins TRBV6-5 and TRBJ1-6. CDR1 is MNHEY, CDR2 SVGAGI, per germline. This CDR3 is 12 amino acids long. CDR3 region: CASRSNSSPLHF.

The gene calls are TRBV7-3 and TRBJ1-1; TCRdb selects TRBD1, and the lack of DNA leaves this call unchecked. There are 13 residues in the CDR3. CDR1 and CDR2 (germline): SGHTA, FQGTGA. CDR3 in amino acids: CASSLETGDEAFF.

The rearrangement links TRBV11-2 to TRBJ2-3; TCRdb's assignment of TRBD2 cannot be checked, as there is no DNA. The CDR3 loop spans 18 amino acids. The germline gives CDR1 SGHAT, CDR2 FQNNGV. The CDR3 loop reads CASSLDSGGGLSTDTQYF.

This clonotype is medium-sized (0.01 to 0.1%) by frequency. This CDR3 reads CSAPQGSSYNSPLHF. V gene TRBV20-1 combines with J gene TRBJ1-6; TCRdb's assignment of TRBD1 cannot be checked, as there is no DNA. CDR3 length: 15 residues. Germline loops: CDR1 DFQATT, CDR2 SNEGSKA (reference sequence).

The chain joins TRBV6-6 to TRBJ1-1; the D gene TCRdb calls, TRBD1, cannot be checked with no DNA. This CDR3 contains 13 residues. Germline assignment: CDR1 MNHNY and CDR2 SVGAGI (reference sequence). The CDR3 loop reads CASSYRGDTEAFF.

The gene calls are TRBV29-1 and TRBJ2-2. The CDR3 totals 13 residues. The germline V gene has CDR1 SQVTM and CDR2 ANQGSEA. The CDR3 loop reads CSGGVSGTGELFF.